Listed below are T cell receptor beta chains from one sample, sequenced in a study of T cells after yellow fever vaccination. TCRdb independently ran MiXCR on the 5' RACE reads; one entry per CDR3 protein. The sample carries almost 600,000 distinct CDR3 sequences, approximately 12% recorded once. This specimen was PBMCs, taken on the day of the yellow fever booster vaccination. These receptors were obtained from a man aged 25 to 40 who received the YFV17D yellow fever vaccine. The CDR3 runs from the conserved cysteine through the conserved F or W. Each record gives: J gene, V gene, D gene, clone size, CDR3 DNA, CDR3 protein. D genes are given only for firm matches. A clone size is listed for some rows: how often the clone was seen (once, few, many), or a class if it is expanded.

TRBJ2-1,TRBV20-1,NA,few,TGCAGTGCTAGGGATCCACTAGTTGGGCAAGGAGAGCAGTTCTTC,CSARDPLVGQGEQFF
TRBJ2-5,TRBV12-3/TRBV12-4,NA,NA,TGTGCCAGCAGTCCAGATGTCGGGAGTGAAGAGACCCAGTACTTC,CASSPDVGSEETQYF
TRBJ2-7,TRBV5-1,NA,few,TGCGCCAGCAGCTGGGCGGACAGAGAAACCTACGAGCAGTACTTC,CASSWADRETYEQYF
TRBJ2-2,TRBV5-1,NA,NA,TGCGCCAGCAGCTTAGACGCTCGCACCGGGGAGCTGTTTTTT,CASSLDARTGELFF
TRBJ2-2,TRBV6-4,NA,few,TGTGCCAGCAGTGAACAGGGCCATATCAACGGGGAGCTGTTTTTT,CASSEQGHINGELFF
TRBJ1-3,TRBV12-3/TRBV12-4,NA,NA,TGTGCCAGCAGTTTTGATCCTGGAAACACCATATATTTT,CASSFDPGNTIYF
TRBJ2-2,TRBV27,NA,few,TGTGCCAGCAGTTTACCCCTTTCCGGGGAGCTGTTTTTT,CASSLPLSGELFF
TRBJ1-1,TRBV27,NA,few,TGTGCCAGCAGTTTTCAGGACCGTAACACTGAAGCTTTCTTT,CASSFQDRNTEAFF
TRBJ1-4,TRBV2,NA,NA,TGTGCCACCCGGGACGGGGAGTTTGAAAAACTGTTTTTT,CATRDGEFEKLFF
TRBJ2-3,TRBV6-5,TRBD2,few,TGTGCCAGCAGTTACTCGAGCGGGATTCGCACAGATACGCAGTATTTT,CASSYSSGIRTDTQYF
TRBJ2-7,TRBV7-2,TRBD2,NA,TGTGCCAGCAGCTTCTCTAGCGGGCCCCTATCCTACGAGCAGTACTTC,CASSFSSGPLSYEQYF
TRBJ1-5,TRBV19,NA,few,TGTGCCAGTGGAAGACGGGGAGAGGCCCAGCATTTT,CASGRRGEAQHF
TRBJ2-1,TRBV29-1,TRBD2,NA,TGCAGCGTTGAAGATATAGGACTAGCGGACAATGAGCAGTTCTTC,CSVEDIGLADNEQFF
TRBJ1-2,TRBV4-3,NA,NA,TGCGCCAGCAGCCAAGATCCGAGCAGGGAGGCCTACACCTTC,CASSQDPSREAYTF
TRBJ2-7,TRBV28,NA,NA,TGTGCCAGCAGTTTATCGGGGGCAAGGGAGTACGAGCAGTACTTC,CASSLSGAREYEQYF
TRBJ1-1,TRBV14,NA,NA,TGTGCCAGCAGCCGAATGTATGGAGGTGAAGCTTTCTTT,CASSRMYGGEAFF
TRBJ2-1,TRBV29-1,TRBD2,few,TGCAGCGTTGAGGGACTAGCGGGAGGGAGCTCCTACAATGAGCAGTTCTTC,CSVEGLAGGSSYNEQFF
TRBJ2-7,TRBV7-2,NA,few,TGTGCCAGCAGCTATTTACGTTCCGAGCAGTACTTC,CASSYLRSEQYF
TRBJ2-2,TRBV3-1,TRBD2,NA,TGTGCCAGCAGCCTTGGGACTACAGGATTCTCCGGGGAGCTGTTTTTT,CASSLGTTGFSGELFF
TRBJ2-3,TRBV5-1,NA,few,TGCGCCAGCAGCTCAAGACGGGAAAGCACAGATACGCAGTATTTT,CASSSRRESTDTQYF
TRBJ2-7,TRBV12-3/TRBV12-4,TRBD2,few,TGTGCCAGCAGAGACGCTAGCGGGAGGTTCGAGCAGTACTTC,CASRDASGRFEQYF
TRBJ2-7,TRBV10-3,TRBD2,many,TGTGCCATCAGTGAGTCTGTGTCTAGCGGGAGGAGTTACGAGCAGTACTTC,CAISESVSSGRSYEQYF
TRBJ1-2,TRBV12-3/TRBV12-4,TRBD1,few,TGTGCCAGCAGTCCGGGACAGTACTATGGCTACACCTTC,CASSPGQYYGYTF
TRBJ1-3,TRBV24-1,NA,few,TGTGCCACCAGTGATTCTCTTGGAAACACCATATATTTT,CATSDSLGNTIYF
TRBJ1-1,TRBV20-1,NA,NA,TGCAGTGCCCCCCCGAGGGTAGGGGGCACTGAAGCTTTCTTT,CSAPPRVGGTEAFF
TRBJ2-1,TRBV7-6,NA,NA,TGTGCCAGCAGCTTAACTGGAGGCACGTTTGGATTCAATGAGCAGTTCTTC,CASSLTGGTFGFNEQFF
TRBJ1-4,TRBV7-9,TRBD1,few,TGTGCCACCTCACAGGGGAAGAATGAAAAACTGTTTTTT,CATSQGKNEKLFF
TRBJ2-4,TRBV25-1,TRBD2,many,TGTGCCAGCAGTTTGGGGGGAGGGAAAAACATTCAGTACTTC,CASSLGGGKNIQYF
TRBJ1-1,TRBV15,NA,few,TGTGCCACCAGCTCAACCGGCGCTGAAGCTTTCTTT,CATSSTGAEAFF
TRBJ1-2,TRBV4-3,TRBD1,many,TGTGCCAGCAGTCCCGGACAGGGGAGAAGCTATGGCTACACCTTC,CASSPGQGRSYGYTF
TRBJ1-5,TRBV20-1,NA,NA,TGCAGTGCTGGAGGTAGCTTGGGGCCGGGGAATCAGCCCCAGCATTTT,CSAGGSLGPGNQPQHF
TRBJ2-5,TRBV6-2/TRBV6-3,TRBD2,few,TGTGCCAGCAGCCCCGGAGGCGGGAGTTTATTAGAGACCCAGTACTTC,CASSPGGGSLLETQYF
TRBJ2-3,TRBV20-1,NA,few,TGCAGTGCCTCCCGGCGGGTCCATCCCACAGATACGCAGTATTTT,CSASRRVHPTDTQYF
TRBJ2-7,TRBV7-2,NA,NA,TGTGCCAGCAGCTTACCCCGGGGGCGCGAGACTTCCTACGAGCAGTACTTC,CASSLPRGRETSYEQYF
TRBJ2-5,TRBV29-1,NA,NA,TGCAGCGTCGAGCCCCAGTACTTC,CSVEPQYF
TRBJ2-5,TRBV9,TRBD2,NA,TGTGCCAGCAGCCTTACAACTAGCGGGGGTGAGACCCAGTACTTC,CASSLTTSGGETQYF
TRBJ2-1,TRBV20-1,TRBD1,NA,TGCAGTGCTAGAGATCCAGGGGGAGATGTATTCAATGAGCAGTTCTTC,CSARDPGGDVFNEQFF